This is a list of T cell receptor beta chains from one sample in a study of monozygotic twins with inflammatory bowel disease. TCRdb reprocessed the 5' RACE reads and keeps a single row for each CDR3 protein, giving no DNA. Its clone listing holds fewer than 550,000 distinct CDR3 sequences. The material sequenced was blood. The receptor source for this set is a human donor with ulcerative colitis or Crohn's disease, or a healthy co-twin of an affected twin (not recorded which). Each CDR3 is given with its conserved first and last residue. Each record gives: J gene, V gene, CDR3 protein.

j_call: TRBJ2-1; v_call: TRBV20-1; cdr3_aa: CSARDRLPGGLGDEQFF
j_call: TRBJ1-2; v_call: TRBV20-1; cdr3_aa: CSASRATQDLYGYTF
j_call: TRBJ1-2; v_call: TRBV10-3; cdr3_aa: CAISESRYGYTF
j_call: TRBJ2-4; v_call: TRBV5-1; cdr3_aa: CASSLGLAGVAKNIQYF
j_call: TRBJ2-1; v_call: TRBV2; cdr3_aa: CASIRAGGYNEQFF
j_call: TRBJ1-2; v_call: TRBV20-1; cdr3_aa: CSGRRTGLANYGYTF
j_call: TRBJ2-1; v_call: TRBV19; cdr3_aa: CASKGVRVDNEQFF
j_call: TRBJ1-4; v_call: TRBV4-3; cdr3_aa: CASSQDISQGGEKLFF
j_call: TRBJ1-4; v_call: TRBV20-1; cdr3_aa: CSAPDRSEKLFF
j_call: TRBJ2-7; v_call: TRBV7-2; cdr3_aa: CATEREGVYEQYF
j_call: TRBJ2-1; v_call: TRBV6-2/TRBV6-3; cdr3_aa: CASSIVHNEQFF
j_call: TRBJ2-3; v_call: TRBV10-3; cdr3_aa: CAIRGTSTDTQYF
j_call: TRBJ1-1; v_call: TRBV7-2; cdr3_aa: CASSLHRGGTEAFF
j_call: TRBJ2-1; v_call: TRBV20-1; cdr3_aa: CSAASGRGHNEQFF
j_call: TRBJ2-1; v_call: TRBV15; cdr3_aa: CATSSLYRGLFQPYLTYNEQFF
j_call: TRBJ2-1; v_call: TRBV3-1; cdr3_aa: CASSPWGEGPPPPLAEQFF